The rows below give T cell receptor beta chains drawn from one sample of a study of cytomegalovirus exposure and HLA in healthy donors. The data were produced by immunoSEQ multiplex PCR, yet TCRdb's version contains in-frame clones alone and is incomplete. Here the sample spans 130,000 or so clones, more than 75% being singletons. Sample: PBMCs. Receptors were obtained from a woman aged 30 to 39 in good health and CMV-seronegative. Both conserved end residues are part of each CDR3. A D gene is named only where the DNA matches it firmly. Size tells how often a clone was seen (once, few, many) or the class of an expanded clone, and some rows leave it out.

clone_size	v_call	j_call	d_call	cdr3_aa	cdr3_nt
.	TRBV7-6	TRBJ2-7	.	CASSLGGGANYEQYF	TGTGCCAGCAGCTTAGGTGGAGGGGCCAACTACGAGCAGTACTTC
.	TRBV29-1	TRBJ2-7	TRBD2	CSVRTSGYEQYF	TGCAGCGTCAGGACTAGCGGCTACGAGCAGTACTTC
.	TRBV25-1	TRBJ2-1	TRBD1	CASKRQGSSYNEQFF	TGTGCCAGCAAGCGACAGGGGAGCTCCTACAATGAGCAGTTCTTC
.	TRBV28	TRBJ1-2	.	CASTVGRGNYGYTF	TGTGCCAGCACCGTTGGCAGGGGTAACTATGGCTACACCTTC
.	TRBV28	TRBJ2-5	.	CASKTRVWETQYF	TGTGCCAGCAAGACCAGGGTTTGGGAGACCCAGTACTTC
.	TRBV2	TRBJ1-1	TRBD1	CASLTGVASTEAFF	TGTGCCAGCCTGACAGGGGTGGCTAGCACTGAAGCTTTCTTT
few	TRBV7-2	TRBJ1-5	TRBD1	CASSRQGNQPQHF	TGTGCCAGCAGCCGACAGGGGAATCAGCCCCAGCATTTT
.	TRBV9	TRBJ2-6	.	CASSVPGAGANVLTF	TGTGCCAGCAGCGTACCAGGGGCTGGGGCCAACGTCCTGACTTTC
.	TRBV18	TRBJ1-1	.	CASYASGGMNTEAFF	TGTGCCAGCTATGCGTCGGGGGGAATGAACACTGAAGCTTTCTTT
.	TRBV30	TRBJ2-1	.	CAWSDSEQFF	TGTGCCTGGAGTGACTCTGAGCAGTTCTTC
.	TRBV7-6	TRBJ1-5	TRBD1	CASSAGQGYNQPQHF	TGTGCCAGCAGCGCGGGACAGGGATACAATCAGCCCCAGCATTTT
.	TRBV5-6	TRBJ2-5	.	CASSAWVLGGQETQYF	TGTGCCAGCAGCGCCTGGGTCTTGGGGGGCCAAGAGACCCAGTACTTC
.	TRBV6-5	TRBJ2-1	.	CASSYFPSSYNEQFF	TGTGCCAGCAGTTACTTCCCGAGCTCCTACAATGAGCAGTTCTTC
.	TRBV19	TRBJ2-3	.	CASSYRVSLLVDTQYF	TGTGCCAGTAGTTATCGAGTTTCTTTATTGGTGGATACGCAGTATTTT
.	TRBV7-9	TRBJ1-4	.	CASSLSQEFNEKLFF	TGTGCCAGCAGCTTATCCCAAGAGTTTAATGAAAAACTGTTTTTT
few	TRBV7-9	TRBJ2-1	TRBD2	CASSSERGRGNEQFF	TGTGCCAGCAGCTCAGAGCGGGGGCGGGGCAATGAGCAGTTCTTC
.	TRBV27	TRBJ1-5	TRBD1	CASRDTGVGGQPQHF	TGTGCCAGCAGAGATACAGGGGTAGGAGGTCAGCCCCAGCATTTT
.	TRBV19	TRBJ2-7	.	CATRWGSQGTYEQYF	TGTGCCACAAGGTGGGGGTCCCAGGGGACCTACGAGCAGTACTTC
.	TRBV7-8	TRBJ1-3	.	CASSLLGRGGSGNTIYF	TGTGCCAGCAGCTTACTTGGCAGGGGCGGCTCTGGAAACACCATATATTTT
.	TRBV5-4	TRBJ2-1	.	CASSLGGNQGNEQFF	TGTGCCAGCAGCTTGGGGGGAAATCAGGGCAATGAGCAGTTCTTC
.	TRBV27	TRBJ2-7	.	CASSPAGGLAYEQYF	TGTGCCAGCAGTCCTGCTGGCGGGCTAGCCTACGAGCAGTACTTC
.	TRBV29-1	TRBJ2-1	.	CSVLRGNNEQFF	TGCAGCGTCCTTCGGGGTAACAATGAGCAGTTCTTC